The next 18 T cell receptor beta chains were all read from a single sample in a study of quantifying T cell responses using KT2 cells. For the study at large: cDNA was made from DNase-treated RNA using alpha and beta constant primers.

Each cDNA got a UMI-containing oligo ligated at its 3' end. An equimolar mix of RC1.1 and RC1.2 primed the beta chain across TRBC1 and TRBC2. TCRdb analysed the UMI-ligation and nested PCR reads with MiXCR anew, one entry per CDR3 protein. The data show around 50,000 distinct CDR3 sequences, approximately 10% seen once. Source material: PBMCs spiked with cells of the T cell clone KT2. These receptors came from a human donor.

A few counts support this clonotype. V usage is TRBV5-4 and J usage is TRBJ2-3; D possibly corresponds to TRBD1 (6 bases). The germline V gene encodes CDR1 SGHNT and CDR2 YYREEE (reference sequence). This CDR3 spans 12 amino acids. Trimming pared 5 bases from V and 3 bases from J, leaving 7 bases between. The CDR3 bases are TGTGCCAGCAGGCAGGGGACAGATACGCAGTATTTT. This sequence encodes CASRQGTDTQYF.

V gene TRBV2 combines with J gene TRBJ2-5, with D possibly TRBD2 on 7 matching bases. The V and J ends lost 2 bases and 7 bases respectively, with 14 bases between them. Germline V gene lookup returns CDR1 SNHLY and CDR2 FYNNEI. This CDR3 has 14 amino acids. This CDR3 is CASSESYRGATQYF. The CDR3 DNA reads TGTGCCAGCAGTGAATCTTATCGGGGGGCGACCCAGTACTTC.

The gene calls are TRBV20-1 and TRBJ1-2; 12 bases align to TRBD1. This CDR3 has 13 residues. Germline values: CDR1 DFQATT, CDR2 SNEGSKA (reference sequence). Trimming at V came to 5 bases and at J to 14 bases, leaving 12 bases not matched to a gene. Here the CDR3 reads CSAGLRDRGLGTF. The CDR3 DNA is TGCAGTGCTGGTCTCCGGGACAGGGGGCTAGGTACCTTC.

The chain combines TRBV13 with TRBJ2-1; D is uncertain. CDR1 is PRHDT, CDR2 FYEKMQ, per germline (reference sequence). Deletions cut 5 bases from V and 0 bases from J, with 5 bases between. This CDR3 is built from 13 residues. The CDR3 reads CASSTPSYNEQFF. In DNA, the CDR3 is TGTGCCAGCAGCACCCCCTCCTACAATGAGCAGTTCTTC. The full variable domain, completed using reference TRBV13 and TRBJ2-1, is AAGVIQSPRHLIKEKRETATLKCYPIPRHDTVYWYQQGPGQDPQFLISFYEKMQSDKGSIPDRFSAQQFSDYHSELNMSSLELGDSALYFCASSTPSYNEQFFGPGTRLTVL.

The CDR3 nucleotides read TGTGCCAGCAGTTACCGGGGCAGGGACTACGAGCAGTACTTC. Amino acid sequence: CASSYRGRDYEQYF. This chain links TRBV6-2 or TRBV6-3 with TRBJ2-7, with D perhaps matching TRBD1 or TRBD2 (5 bases each). Germline V gene sequence: CDR1 MNHEY, CDR2 SVGEGT. The CDR3 length is 14 residues. The V gene lost 2 bases and the J gene lost 3 bases, with 11 bases spanning the gap.

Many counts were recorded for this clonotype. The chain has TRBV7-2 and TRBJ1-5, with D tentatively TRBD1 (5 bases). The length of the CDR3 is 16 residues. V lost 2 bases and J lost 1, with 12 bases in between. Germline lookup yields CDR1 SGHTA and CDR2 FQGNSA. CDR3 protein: CASSLNGAGSNQPQHF. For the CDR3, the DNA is TGTGCCAGCAGCTTAAACGGGGCAGGGAGCAATCAGCCCCAGCATTTT.

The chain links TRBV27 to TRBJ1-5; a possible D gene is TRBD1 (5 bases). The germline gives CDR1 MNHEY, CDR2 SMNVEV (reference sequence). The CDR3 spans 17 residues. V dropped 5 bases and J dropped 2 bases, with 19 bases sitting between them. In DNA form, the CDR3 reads TGTGCCAGCAGTACGGAGCGGGGCCCCAGGGGCAATCAGCCCCAGCATTTT. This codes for CASSTERGPRGNQPQHF.

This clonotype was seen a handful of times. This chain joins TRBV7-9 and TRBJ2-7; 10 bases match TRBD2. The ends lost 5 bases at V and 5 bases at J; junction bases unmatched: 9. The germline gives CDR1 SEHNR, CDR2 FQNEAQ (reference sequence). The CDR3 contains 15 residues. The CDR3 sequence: CASSALAGARDEQYF. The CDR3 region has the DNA TGTGCCAGCAGCGCTCTAGCGGGGGCCCGGGACGAGCAGTACTTC. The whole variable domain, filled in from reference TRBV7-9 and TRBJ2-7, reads DTGVSQNPRHKITKRGQNVTFRCDPISEHNRLYWYRQTLGQGPEFLTYFQNEAQLEKSRLLSDRFSAERPKGSFSTLEIQRTEQGDSAMYLCASSALAGARDEQYFGPGTRLTVT.

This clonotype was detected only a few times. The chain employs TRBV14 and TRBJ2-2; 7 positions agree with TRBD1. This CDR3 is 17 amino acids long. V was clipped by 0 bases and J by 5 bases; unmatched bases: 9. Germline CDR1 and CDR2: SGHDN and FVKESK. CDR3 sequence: CASSQDPTGVLTGELFF. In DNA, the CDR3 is TGTGCCAGCAGCCAAGATCCTACAGGGGTGTTGACCGGGGAGCTGTTTTTT.

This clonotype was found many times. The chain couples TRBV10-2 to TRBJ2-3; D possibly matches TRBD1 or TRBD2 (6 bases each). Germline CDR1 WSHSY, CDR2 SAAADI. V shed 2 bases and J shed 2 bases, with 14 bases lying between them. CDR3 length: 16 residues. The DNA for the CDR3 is TGCGCCAGCAGTGAGATGGGGGGCGGATTCACAGATACGCAGTATTTT. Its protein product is CASSEMGGGFTDTQYF.

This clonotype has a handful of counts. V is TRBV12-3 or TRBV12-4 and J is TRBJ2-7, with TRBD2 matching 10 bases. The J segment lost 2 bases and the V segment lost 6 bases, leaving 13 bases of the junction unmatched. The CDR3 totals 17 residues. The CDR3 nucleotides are TGTGCCAGCAGCTTCGGACTAGCGGCAAATTCCCCCTACGAGCAGTACTTC. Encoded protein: CASSFGLAANSPYEQYF.

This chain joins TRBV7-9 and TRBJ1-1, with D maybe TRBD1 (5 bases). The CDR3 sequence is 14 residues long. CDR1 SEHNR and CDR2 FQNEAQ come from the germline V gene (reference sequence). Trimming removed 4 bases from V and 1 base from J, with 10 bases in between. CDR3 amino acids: CASSSGAENTEAFF. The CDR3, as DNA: TGTGCCAGCAGCTCCGGGGCAGAGAACACTGAAGCTTTCTTT. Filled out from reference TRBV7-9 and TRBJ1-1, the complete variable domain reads DTGVSQNPRHKITKRGQNVTFRCDPISEHNRLYWYRQTLGQGPEFLTYFQNEAQLEKSRLLSDRFSAERPKGSFSTLEIQRTEQGDSAMYLCASSSGAENTEAFFGQGTRLTVV.

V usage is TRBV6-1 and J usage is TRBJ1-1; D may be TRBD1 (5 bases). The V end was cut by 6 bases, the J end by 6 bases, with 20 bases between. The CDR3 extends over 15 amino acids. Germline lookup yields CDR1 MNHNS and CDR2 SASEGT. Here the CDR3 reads CASSRSGTALAEAFF. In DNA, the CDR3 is TGTGCCAGCAGCCGCTCCGGGACGGCCTTGGCTGAAGCTTTCTTT.

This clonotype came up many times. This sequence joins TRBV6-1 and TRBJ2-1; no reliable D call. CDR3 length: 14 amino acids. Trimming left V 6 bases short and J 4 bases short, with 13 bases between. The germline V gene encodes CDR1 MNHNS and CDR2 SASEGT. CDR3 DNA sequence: TGTGCCAGCAGCCGGACGGATACTTACAATGAGCAGTTCTTC. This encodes CASSRTDTYNEQFF.

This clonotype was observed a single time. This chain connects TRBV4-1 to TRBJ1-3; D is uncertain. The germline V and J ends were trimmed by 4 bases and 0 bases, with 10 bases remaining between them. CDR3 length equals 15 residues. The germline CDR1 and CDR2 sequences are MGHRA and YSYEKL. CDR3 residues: CASSPVPSSGNTIYF. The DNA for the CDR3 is TGCGCCAGCAGCCCCGTCCCATCCTCTGGAAACACCATATATTTT.

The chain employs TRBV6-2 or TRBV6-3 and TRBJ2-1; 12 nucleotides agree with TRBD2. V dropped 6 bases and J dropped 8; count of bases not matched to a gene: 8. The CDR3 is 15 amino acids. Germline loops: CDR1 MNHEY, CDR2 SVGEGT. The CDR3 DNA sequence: TGTGCCAGCAGACGTCTAGCGGGAGGGCCGGATGAGCAGTTCTTC. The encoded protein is CASRRLAGGPDEQFF.

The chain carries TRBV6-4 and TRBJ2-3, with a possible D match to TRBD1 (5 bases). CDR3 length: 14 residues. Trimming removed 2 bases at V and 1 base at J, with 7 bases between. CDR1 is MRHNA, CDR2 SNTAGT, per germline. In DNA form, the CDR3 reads TGTGCCAGCAGTGACGGGGCCCGCACAGATACGCAGTATTTT. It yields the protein CASSDGARTDTQYF.

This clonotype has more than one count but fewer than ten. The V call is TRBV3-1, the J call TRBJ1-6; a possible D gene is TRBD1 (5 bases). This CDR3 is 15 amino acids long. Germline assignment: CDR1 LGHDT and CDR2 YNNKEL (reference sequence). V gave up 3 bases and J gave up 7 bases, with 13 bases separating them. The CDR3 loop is CASSHPLGENSPLHF. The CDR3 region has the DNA TGTGCCAGCAGCCACCCCTTGGGGGAGAATTCACCCCTCCACTTT.